A single sample is the source of the 2 T cell receptor beta chains below, sequenced in a study of blood T cells in healthy people across ages. Sample-barcoded 5' priming and a J-beta primer mix drove a second PCR of about 6 to 12 cycles. TCRdb re-called the 5' RACE reads with MiXCR, one entry per CDR3 protein. The table includes some 900,000 distinct CDR3 sequences, roughly 50% detected once. The sequenced sample was blood. The receptors here all came from a man aged 25-40 years in good health.

CDR3 nucleotide sequence: TGCAGCGTTGAAGGGGGGTCGCGGGCTCCCAACTCCTACGAGCAGTACTTC. Its translation: CSVEGGSRAPNSYEQYF. The rearrangement uses TRBV29-1 and TRBJ2-7, with D perhaps being TRBD1 or TRBD2 (5 bases each). The ends were cut back, 1 base at V and 0 bases at J, with 19 bases in the middle. The CDR3 covers 17 residues. From germline, CDR1 is SQVTM and CDR2 ANQGSEA.

This clonotype is a singleton in its sample. Just one base apart from a much larger clone, this may be a read error. The rearrangement uses TRBV11-2 and TRBJ2-1, with 9 bases that match TRBD2. Trimming at V came to 4 bases and at J to 0 bases, leaving 1 base not matched to a gene. Germline lookup yields CDR1 SGHAT and CDR2 FQNNGV. CDR3 length: 15 residues. CDR3 in DNA: TGTGCCAGCAGCTCTAGCGGGGTCTCCTACAATGAGCAGTTCTTC. As protein: CASSSSGVSYNEQFF.